This T cell receptor beta chain was sequenced for a study of blood T cell repertoires in COVID-19. Trimming pared 5 bases from V and 9 bases from J, leaving 17 bases between. The germline CDR1 and CDR2 sequences are MDHEN and SYDVKM. This CDR3 is 15 amino acids long. The assay was immunoSEQ multiplex PCR, and TCRdb's table has in-frame clones only and misses some. The data contain fewer than 350,000 clones, around four fifths of them singletons. This rearrangement joins TRBV28 to TRBJ1-6; TRBD1 might be the D (5 bases). Specimen: peripheral blood. The receptor comes from a woman aged 45-65 years with active or convalescent COVID-19. CDR3 DNA sequence: TGTGCCAGCAGTACCAGGGCAATGGGAATTTCACCCCTCCACTTT. Translation gives CASSTRAMGISPLHF.